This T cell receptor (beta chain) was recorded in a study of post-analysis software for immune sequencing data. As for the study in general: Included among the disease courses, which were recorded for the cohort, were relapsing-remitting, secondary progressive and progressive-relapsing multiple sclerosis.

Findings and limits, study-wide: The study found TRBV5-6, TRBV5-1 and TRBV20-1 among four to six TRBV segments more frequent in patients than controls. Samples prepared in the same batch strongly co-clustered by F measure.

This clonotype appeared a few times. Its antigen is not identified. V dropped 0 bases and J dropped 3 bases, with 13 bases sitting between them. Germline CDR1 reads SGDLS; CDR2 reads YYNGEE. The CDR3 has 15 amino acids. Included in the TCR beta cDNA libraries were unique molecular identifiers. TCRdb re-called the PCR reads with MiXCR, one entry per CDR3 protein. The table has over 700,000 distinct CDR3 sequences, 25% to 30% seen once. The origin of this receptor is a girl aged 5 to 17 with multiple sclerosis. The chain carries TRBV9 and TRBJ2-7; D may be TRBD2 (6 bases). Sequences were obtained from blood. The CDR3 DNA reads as TGTGCCAGCAGCGTAGACGGTAGCGGATACTACGAGCAGTACTTC. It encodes CASSVDGSGYYEQYF.